This T cell receptor (beta chain) derives from a study of immune evolution from preneoplasia to lung adenocarcinoma. Data came from immunoSEQ multiplex PCR; TCRdb stores just in-frame clones and leaves some out. Here the sample spans about 5,000 clones, about 77% being singletons. This clone appeared a few times. Germline CDR1 reads MGHDK; CDR2 reads SYGVNS. V lost 3 bases to trimming and J lost 8 bases, with 12 bases between them. The CDR3 extends over 13 amino acids. Nucleic acids came from premalignant or tumor cells enriched by macro-dissection. Material: FFPE minimally invasive lung adenocarcinoma tissue. The clonotype was recovered from a person aged 70 to 85 with lung adenocarcinoma. The chain is built from TRBV25-1 and TRBJ2-3; D not resolved. The CDR3 nucleotides are TGTGCCAGCAGTGACCCCCAGCGTGCTACGCAGTATTTT. It yields the protein CASSDPQRATQYF.